This entry lists 10 T cell receptor beta chains sequenced from one sample in a study of blood T cell repertoires in COVID-19. Method: immunoSEQ multiplex PCR; TCRdb's copy keeps in-frame clones and lacks some. The table lists about 190,000 clones, roughly 91% of them singletons. The sample taken for sequencing was peripheral blood. All receptors come from a human donor in a cohort sampled during active COVID-19.

J is TRBJ2-3 and V is TRBV5-1; TRBD2 matches at 13 bases. CDR3 length equals 17 residues. The V and J ends lost 4 bases and 8 bases, in that order; junction bases with no gene match: 13. CDR1 and CDR2 from the germline V gene are SGHRS and YFSETQ. The CDR3 DNA reads as TGCGCCAGCAGCAATTCCGGGACTAGCGGGAACCCTGGTACGCAGTATTTT. Translation: CASSNSGTSGNPGTQYF.

The chain links TRBV5-1 to TRBJ2-1; TRBD2 aligns across 12 bases. The CDR3 consists of 19 residues. Germline V lookup: CDR1 SGHRS, CDR2 YFSETQ. V shed 1 base, J shed 7 bases, and the junction held 15 bases outside the gene matches. The CDR3 reads CASSLFPGLAGRTWNEQFF. The CDR3 DNA is TGCGCCAGCAGCTTGTTCCCGGGACTAGCGGGTAGGACGTGGAATGAGCAGTTCTTC.

The chain joins TRBV6-5 to TRBJ1-1, with TRBD1 identical over 10 bases. Per the germline V gene, CDR1 is MNHEY and CDR2 is SVGAGI. V lost 6 bases, J lost 5 bases, and 6 bases stayed unmatched. There are 14 residues in the CDR3. The CDR3 DNA is TGTGCCAGCAGAAGACAGGGGGCACGGACTGAAGCTTTCTTT. Its protein is CASRRQGARTEAFF.

The chain joins TRBV7-2 to TRBJ2-3, with 7 bases identical to TRBD1. CDR3 length: 15 amino acids. CDR1 SGHTA and CDR2 FQGNSA come from the germline V gene. With 1 base clipped from V and 3 bases from J, the junction kept 4 bases outside the gene matches. This chain's CDR3 is CASSLDRGITDTQYF. CDR3 in DNA: TGTGCCAGCAGCTTAGACAGGGGCATTACAGATACGCAGTATTTT.

The rearrangement joins TRBV9 to TRBJ2-3; the D gene is possibly TRBD1 (6 bases). V lost 3 bases and J 4 bases, leaving 15 bases between the germline ends. Germline values: CDR1 SGDLS, CDR2 YYNGEE. CDR3 length equals 15 residues. The DNA for the CDR3 is TGTGCCAGCAGCGGAAGACAGGTCGAAGCAGATACGCAGTATTTT. Protein product: CASSGRQVEADTQYF.

The genes are TRBV14 and TRBJ2-5; D perhaps matches TRBD1 (5 bases). The germline CDR1 and CDR2 sequences are SGHDN and FVKESK. Trimming shortened V by 5 bases and J by 7 bases, and 14 bases separated the two germline ends. The CDR3 runs 13 residues. The CDR3 loop reads CASSTGWPGTQYF. CDR3 sequence (DNA): TGTGCCAGCAGCACAGGCTGGCCCGGGACCCAGTACTTC.

This chain joins TRBV30 and TRBJ2-1; perhaps TRBD2 as D (6 bases). Trimming removed 4 bases at V and 0 bases at J, with 16 bases between. CDR1 and CDR2 from the germline V gene are GTSNPN and SVGIG (reference sequence). CDR3 size: 16 residues. The DNA for the CDR3 is TGTGCCTGGATCAAAACCCCCGGGGGCTCCTACAATGAGCAGTTCTTC. Its protein is CAWIKTPGGSYNEQFF.

This chain uses TRBV4-3 with TRBJ1-3; no clear D. Per germline, CDR1 LGHNA and CDR2 YSLEER. There are 15 residues in the CDR3. V shed 0 bases and J shed 0 bases, with 6 bases lying between them. CDR3 region: CASSQDLYSGNTIYF. The CDR3 DNA reads TGCGCCAGCAGCCAAGACCTGTACTCTGGAAACACCATATATTTT.

The chain combines TRBV30 with TRBJ1-1; tentative D call: TRBD1 (5 bases). This CDR3 has 13 amino acids. V lost 5 bases to trimming and J lost 5 bases, with 15 bases between them. Germline CDR1 GTSNPN, CDR2 SVGIG (reference sequence). In DNA, the CDR3 is TGTGCCTGGTGCCGGGACTCATGGACTGAAGCTTTCTTT. Translated, it gives CAWCRDSWTEAFF.

This rearrangement joins TRBV7-2 to TRBJ1-5; D is perhaps TRBD1 (5 bases). Trimming left V 1 base short and J 5 bases short, with 12 bases between. CDR1 SGHTA and CDR2 FQGNSA come from the germline V gene. The CDR3 loop spans 15 amino acids. The CDR3 DNA is TGTGCCAGCAGCTTAGGCGGCAGGGTCGATCAGCCCCAGCATTTT. This sequence encodes CASSLGGRVDQPQHF.